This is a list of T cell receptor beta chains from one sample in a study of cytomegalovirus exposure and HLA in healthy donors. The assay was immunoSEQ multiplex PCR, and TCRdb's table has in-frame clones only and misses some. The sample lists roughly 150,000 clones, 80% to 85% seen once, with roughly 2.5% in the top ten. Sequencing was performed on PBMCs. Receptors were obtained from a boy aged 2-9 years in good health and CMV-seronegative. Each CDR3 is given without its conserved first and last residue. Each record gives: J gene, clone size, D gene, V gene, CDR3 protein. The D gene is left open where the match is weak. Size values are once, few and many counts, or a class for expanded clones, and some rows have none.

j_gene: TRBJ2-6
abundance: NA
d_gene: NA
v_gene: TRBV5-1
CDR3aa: ASSKRDSGANVLT

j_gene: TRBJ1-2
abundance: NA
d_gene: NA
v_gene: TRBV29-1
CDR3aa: SVGTRDYGYT

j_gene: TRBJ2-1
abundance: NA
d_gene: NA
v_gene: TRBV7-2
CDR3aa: ASSSLRNEQF

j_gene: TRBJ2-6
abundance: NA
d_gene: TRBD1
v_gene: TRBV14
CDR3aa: ASSRKQGAPSGANVLT

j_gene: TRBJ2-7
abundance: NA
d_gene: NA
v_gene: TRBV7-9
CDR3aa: ASSLAGIPSYEQY

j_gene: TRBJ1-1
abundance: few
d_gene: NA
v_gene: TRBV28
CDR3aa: ASSSSLGHSNTEAF

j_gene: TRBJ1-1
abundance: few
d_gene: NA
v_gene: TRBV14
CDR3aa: ASSQGGALNTEAF

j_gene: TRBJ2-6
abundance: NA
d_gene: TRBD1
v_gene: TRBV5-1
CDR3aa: ASSLLGQGIGKSSGANVLT

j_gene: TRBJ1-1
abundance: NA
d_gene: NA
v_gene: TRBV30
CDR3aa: AWKTGHQNTEAF

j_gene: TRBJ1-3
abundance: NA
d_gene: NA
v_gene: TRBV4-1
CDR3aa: ASSQVPGNTIY

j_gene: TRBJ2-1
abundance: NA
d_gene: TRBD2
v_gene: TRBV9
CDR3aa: ASSVEFGLAGDPSYNEQF

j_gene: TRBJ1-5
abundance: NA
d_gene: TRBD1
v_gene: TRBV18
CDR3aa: ASSYKTGTGQPQH

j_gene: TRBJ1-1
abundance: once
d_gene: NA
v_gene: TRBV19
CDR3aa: ASSTRGYTNTEAF

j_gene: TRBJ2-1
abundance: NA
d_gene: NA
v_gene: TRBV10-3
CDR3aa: ATNSLSYNEQF

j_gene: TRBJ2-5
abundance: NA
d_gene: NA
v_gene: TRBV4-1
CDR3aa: ASSQDPAPSGSQETQY

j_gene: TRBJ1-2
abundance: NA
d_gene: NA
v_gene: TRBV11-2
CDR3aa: ASTSVASSSYGYT

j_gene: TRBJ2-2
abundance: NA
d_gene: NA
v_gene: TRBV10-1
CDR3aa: ASSERQGLNTGELF

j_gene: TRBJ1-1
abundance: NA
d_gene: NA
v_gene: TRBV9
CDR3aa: ASSVLGLTPNTEAF

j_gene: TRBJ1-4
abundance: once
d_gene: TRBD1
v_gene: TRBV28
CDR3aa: ASRRGTGSEKLF

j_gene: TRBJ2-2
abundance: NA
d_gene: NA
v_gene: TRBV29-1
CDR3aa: SGGGATGELF

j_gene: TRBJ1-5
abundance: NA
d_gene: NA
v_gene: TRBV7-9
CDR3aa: ASSFARNQPQH

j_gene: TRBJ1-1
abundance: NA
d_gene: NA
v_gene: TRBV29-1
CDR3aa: SVVQGLRMNTEAS

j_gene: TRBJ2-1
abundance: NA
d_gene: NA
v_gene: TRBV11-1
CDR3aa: ASSLVVAGPYNEQF

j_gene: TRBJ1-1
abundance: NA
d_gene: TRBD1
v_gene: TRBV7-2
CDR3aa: ASSFLRDSPTEAF

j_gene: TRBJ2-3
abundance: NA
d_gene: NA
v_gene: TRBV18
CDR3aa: ASSPWESEPPQY

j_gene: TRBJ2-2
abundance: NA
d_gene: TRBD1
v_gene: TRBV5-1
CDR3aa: ATGQGPGAGELF

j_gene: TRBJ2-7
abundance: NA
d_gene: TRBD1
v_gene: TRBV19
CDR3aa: ASSNGYRGFDEQY

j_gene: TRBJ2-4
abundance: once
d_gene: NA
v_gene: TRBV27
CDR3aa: ASSLWAGQSKNIQY

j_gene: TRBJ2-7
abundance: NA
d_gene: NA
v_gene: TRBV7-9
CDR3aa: ASSPNPYEQY

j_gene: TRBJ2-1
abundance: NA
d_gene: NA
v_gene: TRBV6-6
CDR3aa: ASSSGQLLYNEQF

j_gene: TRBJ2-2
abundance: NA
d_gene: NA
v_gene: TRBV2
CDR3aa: ASSEASAGELF

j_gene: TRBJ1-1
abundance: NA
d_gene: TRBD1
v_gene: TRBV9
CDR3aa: ASSVASRTGGTEAF

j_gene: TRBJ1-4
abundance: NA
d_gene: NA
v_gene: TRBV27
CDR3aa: ASGYPGVNEKLF

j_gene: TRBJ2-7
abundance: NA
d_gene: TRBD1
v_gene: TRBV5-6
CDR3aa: ASAGQGFDEQY

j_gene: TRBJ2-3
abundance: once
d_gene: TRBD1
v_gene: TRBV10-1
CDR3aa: ASSVPRDREQDTQY

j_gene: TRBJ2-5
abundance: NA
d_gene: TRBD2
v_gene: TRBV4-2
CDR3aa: ASSQDVRASGPQETQY

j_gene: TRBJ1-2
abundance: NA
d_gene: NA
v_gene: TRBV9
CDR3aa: ASSVAPGDYGYT

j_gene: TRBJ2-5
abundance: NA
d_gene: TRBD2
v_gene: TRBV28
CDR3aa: ASSTWASGRALETQY

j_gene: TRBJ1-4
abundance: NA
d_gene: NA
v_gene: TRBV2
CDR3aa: ASRGGSEKLF

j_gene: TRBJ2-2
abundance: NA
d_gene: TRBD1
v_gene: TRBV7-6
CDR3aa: ASSLDRRELF

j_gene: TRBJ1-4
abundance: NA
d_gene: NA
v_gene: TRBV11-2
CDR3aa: ASRSIREGEKLF

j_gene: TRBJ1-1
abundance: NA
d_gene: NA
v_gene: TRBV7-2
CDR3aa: ASSLAVGPQGRMRNTEAF

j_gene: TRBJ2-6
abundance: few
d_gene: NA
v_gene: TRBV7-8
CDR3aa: ASSLGMSHGYSGANVLT

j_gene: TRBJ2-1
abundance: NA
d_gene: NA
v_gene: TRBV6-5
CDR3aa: ASNRRGSSYNEQF

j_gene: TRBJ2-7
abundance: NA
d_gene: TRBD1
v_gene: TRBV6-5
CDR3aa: ASSRPGDSVYEQY